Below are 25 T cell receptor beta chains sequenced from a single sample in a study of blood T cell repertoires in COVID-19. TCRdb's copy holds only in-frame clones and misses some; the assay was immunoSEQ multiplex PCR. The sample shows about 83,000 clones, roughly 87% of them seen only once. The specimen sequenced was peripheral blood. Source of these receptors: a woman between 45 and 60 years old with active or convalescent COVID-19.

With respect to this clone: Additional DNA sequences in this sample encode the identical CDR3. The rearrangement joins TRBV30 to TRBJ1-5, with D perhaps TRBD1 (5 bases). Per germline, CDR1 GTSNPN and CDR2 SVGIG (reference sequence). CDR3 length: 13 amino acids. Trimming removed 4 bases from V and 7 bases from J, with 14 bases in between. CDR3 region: CAWTQGAGQPQHF. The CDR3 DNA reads TGTGCCTGGACGCAAGGGGCAGGCCAGCCCCAGCATTTT. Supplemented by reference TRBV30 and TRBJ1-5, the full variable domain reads SQTIHQWPATLVQPVGSPLSLECTVEGTSNPNLYWYRQAAGRGLQLLFYSVGIGQISSEVPQNLSASRPQDRQFILSSKKLLLSDSGFYLCAWTQGAGQPQHFGDGTRLSIL.

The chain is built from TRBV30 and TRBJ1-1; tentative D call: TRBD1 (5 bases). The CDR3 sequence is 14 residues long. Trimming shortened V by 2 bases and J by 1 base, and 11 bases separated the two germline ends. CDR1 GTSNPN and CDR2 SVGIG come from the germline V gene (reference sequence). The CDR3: CAWSIRGSNTEAFF. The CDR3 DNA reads TGTGCCTGGAGTATTAGGGGATCGAACACTGAAGCTTTCTTT.

For the CDR3, the DNA is TGTGCCAGCAGCTTGGACAGGGTTGCGACAGATACGCAGTATTTT. Its translation is CASSLDRVATDTQYF. The J gene is TRBJ2-3, the V gene TRBV5-6; perhaps TRBD1 as D (6 bases). Trimming cost V 0 bases and J 3 bases, with 11 bases left between them. The CDR3 has 15 amino acids. Germline V gene sequence: CDR1 SGHDT, CDR2 YYEEEE.

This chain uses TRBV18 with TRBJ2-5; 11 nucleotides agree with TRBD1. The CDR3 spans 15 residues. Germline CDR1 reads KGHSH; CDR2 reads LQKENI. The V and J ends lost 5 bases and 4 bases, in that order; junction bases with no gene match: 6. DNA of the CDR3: TGTGCCAGCTCATCCGGGACAGGGGGACGAGAGACCCAGTACTTC. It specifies CASSSGTGGRETQYF.

CDR3 protein: CASKQSGERYEQYF. In DNA, the CDR3 is TGTGCCAGCAAACAAAGCGGGGAGAGGTACGAGCAGTACTTC. The chain carries TRBV6-5 and TRBJ2-7; 7 bases map to TRBD2. The CDR3 totals 14 residues. With 7 bases clipped from V and 4 bases from J, the junction kept 10 bases outside the gene matches. Germline CDR1 is MNHEY and CDR2 is SVGAGI.

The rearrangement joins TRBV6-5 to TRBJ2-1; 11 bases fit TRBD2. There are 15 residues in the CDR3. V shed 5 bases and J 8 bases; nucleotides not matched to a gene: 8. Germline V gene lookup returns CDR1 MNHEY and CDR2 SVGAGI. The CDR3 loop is CASSSLAGGQDEQFF. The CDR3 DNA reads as TGTGCCAGCAGTAGCTTAGCGGGGGGGCAGGATGAGCAGTTCTTC.

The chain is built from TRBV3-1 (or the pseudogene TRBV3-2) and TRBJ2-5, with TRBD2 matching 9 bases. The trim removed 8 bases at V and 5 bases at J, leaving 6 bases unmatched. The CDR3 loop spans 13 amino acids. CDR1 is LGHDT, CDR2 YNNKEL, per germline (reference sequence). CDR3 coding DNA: TGTGCCAGCCGTCTAGCGGGGAGGGAGACCCAGTACTTC. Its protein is CASRLAGRETQYF.

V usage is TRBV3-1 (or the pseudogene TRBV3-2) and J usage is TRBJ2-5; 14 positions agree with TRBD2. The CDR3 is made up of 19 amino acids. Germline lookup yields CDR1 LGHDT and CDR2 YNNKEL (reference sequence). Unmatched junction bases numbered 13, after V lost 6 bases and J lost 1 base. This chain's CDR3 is CASRDNSGTSGGRQETQYF. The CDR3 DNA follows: TGTGCCAGCAGAGACAATTCCGGGACTAGCGGGGGACGCCAAGAGACCCAGTACTTC.

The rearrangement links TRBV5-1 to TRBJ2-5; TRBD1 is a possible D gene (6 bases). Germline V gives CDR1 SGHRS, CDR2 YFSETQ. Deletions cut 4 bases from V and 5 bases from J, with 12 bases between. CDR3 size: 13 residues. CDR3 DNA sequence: TGCGCCAGCAGCCTAGGGGGATGGGAGACCCAGTACTTC. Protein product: CASSLGGWETQYF.

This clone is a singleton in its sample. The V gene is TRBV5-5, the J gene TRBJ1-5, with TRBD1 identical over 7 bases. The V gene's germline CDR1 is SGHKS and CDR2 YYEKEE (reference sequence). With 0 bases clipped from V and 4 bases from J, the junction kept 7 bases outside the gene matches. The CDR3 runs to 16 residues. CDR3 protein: CASSLDRGQMNQPQHF. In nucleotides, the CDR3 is TGTGCCAGCAGCTTGGACAGGGGACAAATGAATCAGCCCCAGCATTTT. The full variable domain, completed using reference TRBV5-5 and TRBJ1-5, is DAGVTQSPTHLIKTRGQQVTLRCSPISGHKSVSWYQQVLGQGPQFIFQYYEKEERGRGNFPDRFSARQFPNYSSELNVNALLLGDSALYLCASSLDRGQMNQPQHFGDGTRLSIL.

CDR3 amino acids: CASSEPYGTSNYGYTF. CDR3 in DNA: TGTGCCAGCAGTGAACCCTACGGGACATCTAACTATGGCTACACCTTC. The chain joins TRBV25-1 to TRBJ1-2, with D possibly matching TRBD1 (6 bases). The CDR3 is made up of 16 amino acids. CDR1 and CDR2 from the germline V gene are MGHDK and SYGVNS. Deletions cut 2 bases from V and 0 bases from J, with 13 bases between.

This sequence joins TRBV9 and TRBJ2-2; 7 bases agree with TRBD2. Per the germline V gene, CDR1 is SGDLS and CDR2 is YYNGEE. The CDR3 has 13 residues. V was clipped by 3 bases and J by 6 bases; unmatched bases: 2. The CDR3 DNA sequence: TGTGCCAGCAGCGACAGCGGGGCCGGGGAGCTGTTTTTT. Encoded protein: CASSDSGAGELFF. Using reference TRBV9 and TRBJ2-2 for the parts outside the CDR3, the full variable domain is DSGVTQTPKHLITATGQRVTLRCSPRSGDLSVYWYQQSLDQGLQFLIQYYNGEERAKGNILERFSAQQFPDLHSELNLSSLELGDSALYFCASSDSGAGELFFGEGSRLTVL.

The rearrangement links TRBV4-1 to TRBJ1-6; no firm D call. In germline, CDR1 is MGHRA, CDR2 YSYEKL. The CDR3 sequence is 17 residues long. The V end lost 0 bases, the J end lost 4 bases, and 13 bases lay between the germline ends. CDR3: CASSQDIAGTYNSPLHF. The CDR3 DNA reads TGCGCCAGCAGCCAAGATATCGCAGGCACGTATAATTCACCCCTCCACTTT.

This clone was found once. The CDR3 sequence is CASSAIRGQGTGELFF. CDR3 coding DNA: TGTGCCAGCAGCGCAATCAGGGGGCAAGGGACCGGGGAGCTGTTTTTT. This rearrangement joins TRBV6-2 or TRBV6-3 to TRBJ2-2, with 8 bases matching TRBD1. Germline CDR1 MNHEY, CDR2 SVGEGT. Losses at the gene ends were 6 bases for V and 5 bases for J; bases not matched to a gene: 11. The CDR3 is 16 residues long.

The CDR3 coding sequence is TGTGCCAGCAGCTCACCCCCGGGACAGCAGTCTTTTGCTAACTATGGCTACACCTTC. Its protein is CASSSPPGQQSFANYGYTF. The rearrangement links TRBV9 to TRBJ1-2; 7 bases are a match to TRBD1. CDR3 length: 19 residues. Germline assignment: CDR1 SGDLS and CDR2 YYNGEE. V shed 4 bases, J shed 0 bases, and the junction held 18 bases outside the gene matches.

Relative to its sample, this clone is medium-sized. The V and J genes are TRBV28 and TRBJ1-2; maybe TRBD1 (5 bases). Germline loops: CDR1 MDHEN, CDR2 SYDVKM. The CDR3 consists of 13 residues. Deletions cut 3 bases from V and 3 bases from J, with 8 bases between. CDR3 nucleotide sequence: TGTGCCAGCAGTTTGATGGGGCACTATGGCTACACCTTC. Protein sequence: CASSLMGHYGYTF.

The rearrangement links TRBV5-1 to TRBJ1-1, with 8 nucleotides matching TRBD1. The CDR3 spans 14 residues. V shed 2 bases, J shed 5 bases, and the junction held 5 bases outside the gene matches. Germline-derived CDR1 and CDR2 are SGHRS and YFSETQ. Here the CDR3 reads CASSFGTGITEAFF. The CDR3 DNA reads TGCGCCAGCAGCTTCGGGACAGGCATAACTGAAGCTTTCTTT.

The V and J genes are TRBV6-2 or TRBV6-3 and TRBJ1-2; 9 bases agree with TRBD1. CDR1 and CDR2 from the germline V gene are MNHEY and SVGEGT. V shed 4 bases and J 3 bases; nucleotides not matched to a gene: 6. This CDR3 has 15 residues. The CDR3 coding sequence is TGTGCCAGCAGTTCCACAGGGGGCCTGGACTATGGCTACACCTTC. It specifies CASSSTGGLDYGYTF.

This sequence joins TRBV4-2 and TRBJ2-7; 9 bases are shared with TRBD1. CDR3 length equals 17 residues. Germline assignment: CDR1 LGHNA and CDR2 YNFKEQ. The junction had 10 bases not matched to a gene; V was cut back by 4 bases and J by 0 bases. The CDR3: CASSRPTGTGSSYEQYF. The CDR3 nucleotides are TGTGCCAGCAGCCGTCCCACCGGGACAGGGAGCTCCTACGAGCAGTACTTC.

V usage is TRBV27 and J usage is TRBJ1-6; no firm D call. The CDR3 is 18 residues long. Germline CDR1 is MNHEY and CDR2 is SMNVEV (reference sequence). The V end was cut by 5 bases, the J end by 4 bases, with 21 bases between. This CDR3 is CASSPLHRDPTYNSPLHF. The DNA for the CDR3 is TGTGCCAGCAGTCCCCTCCACCGGGATCCGACTTATAATTCACCCCTCCACTTT.

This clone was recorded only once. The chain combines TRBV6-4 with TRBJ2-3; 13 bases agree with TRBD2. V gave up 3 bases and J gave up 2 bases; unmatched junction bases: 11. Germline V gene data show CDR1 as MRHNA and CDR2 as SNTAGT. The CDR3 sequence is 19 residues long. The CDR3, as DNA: TGTGCCAGCAGTGAAACCCCCCGGGGACTAGCGGGAAACACAGATACGCAGTATTTT. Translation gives CASSETPRGLAGNTDTQYF.

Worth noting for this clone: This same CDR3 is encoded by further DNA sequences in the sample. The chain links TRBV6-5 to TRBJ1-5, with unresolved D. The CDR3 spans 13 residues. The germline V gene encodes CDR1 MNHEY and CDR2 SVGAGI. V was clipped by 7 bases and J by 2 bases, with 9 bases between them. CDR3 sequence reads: CASKGGGNQPQHF. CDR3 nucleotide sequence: TGTGCCAGCAAAGGCGGAGGCAATCAGCCCCAGCATTTT.

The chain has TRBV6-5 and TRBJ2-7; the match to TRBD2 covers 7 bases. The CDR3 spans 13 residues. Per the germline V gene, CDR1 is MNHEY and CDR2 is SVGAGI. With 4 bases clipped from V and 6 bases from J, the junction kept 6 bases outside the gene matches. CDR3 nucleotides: TGTGCCAGCAGTTTCGTTTGGGAGGGCGAGCAGTACTTC. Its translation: CASSFVWEGEQYF.

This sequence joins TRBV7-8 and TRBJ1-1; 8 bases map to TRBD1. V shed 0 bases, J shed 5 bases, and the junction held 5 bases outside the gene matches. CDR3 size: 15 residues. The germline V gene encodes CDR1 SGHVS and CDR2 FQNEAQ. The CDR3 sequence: CASSLATGGGTEAFF. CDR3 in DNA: TGTGCCAGCAGCTTAGCAACAGGGGGTGGAACTGAAGCTTTCTTT.

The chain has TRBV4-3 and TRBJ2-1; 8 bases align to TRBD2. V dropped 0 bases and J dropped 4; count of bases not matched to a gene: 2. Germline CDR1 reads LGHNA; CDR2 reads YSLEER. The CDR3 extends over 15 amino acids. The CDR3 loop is CASSQDSGGYNEQFF. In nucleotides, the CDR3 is TGCGCCAGCAGCCAAGACAGCGGGGGTTACAATGAGCAGTTCTTC.